One and the same sample provided the 16 T cell receptor beta chains below, sequenced in a study of blood T cell repertoires in COVID-19. Sequencing was performed with immunoSEQ multiplex PCR; in TCRdb, only in-frame clones are kept and a portion is missing. The data hold tens of thousands of clones, with roughly 89% observed a single time. The sequenced sample consisted of peripheral blood. These receptors were collected from a man younger than 40 with acute or convalescent COVID-19.

The chain is built from TRBV9 and TRBJ2-3; 7 nucleotides line up with TRBD2. Per the germline V gene, CDR1 is SGDLS and CDR2 is YYNGEE. The CDR3 has 13 residues. The V segment lost 4 bases and the J segment 4 bases; nucleotides outside the gene matches: 3. In DNA form, the CDR3 reads TGTGCCAGCAGCCCAACTAGCGCAGATACGCAGTATTTT. This encodes CASSPTSADTQYF.

As regards this clone: At one end, the junction sequence differs from germline, possibly due to a read error. V and J are TRBV7-9 and TRBJ2-7; 9 bases align to TRBD2. The CDR3 runs to 14 residues. Germline V lookup: CDR1 SEHNR, CDR2 FQNEAQ (reference sequence). This chain's CDR3 is CASSLAGAGYEQYF. Here the CDR3 DNA reads TGTGCCAGCAGTTTAGCGGGAGCGGGCTACGAGCAGTACTTC.

The gene calls are TRBV15 and TRBJ1-4; perhaps TRBD1 as D (6 bases). The germline CDR1 and CDR2 sequences are LNHNV and YYDKDF (reference sequence). V was trimmed by 2 bases and J by 8 bases, leaving 12 bases between them. The CDR3 extends over 14 amino acids. The chain's CDR3 is CATSRPGVSEKLFF. The CDR3, as DNA: TGTGCCACCAGCAGACCAGGGGTCTCCGAAAAACTGTTTTTT.

This CDR3 reads CATRVGFDEQYF. The CDR3 nucleotides are TGTGCCACCAGGGTCGGGTTTGACGAGCAGTACTTC. The V and J genes are TRBV2 and TRBJ2-7, with a weak D call TRBD1 (5 bases). V dropped 10 bases and J dropped 5 bases, with 15 bases sitting between them. The CDR3 runs 12 residues. Germline V CDR1 and CDR2: SNHLY, FYNNEI.

The sample holds one count of this clone. The chain carries TRBV10-3 and TRBJ2-7; weak D call: TRBD1 (6 bases). Looked up from germline, CDR1 is ENHRY and CDR2 is SYGVKD. The germline V and J ends were trimmed by 10 bases and 3 bases, with 16 bases remaining between them. The CDR3 runs to 13 residues. The CDR3 DNA follows: TGTGCCAGCCGCCGGGACACAAACTACGAGCAGTACTTC. Amino acid sequence: CASRRDTNYEQYF.

The chain links TRBV14 to TRBJ2-5; tentatively, D is TRBD2 (5 bases). Germline V gene sequence: CDR1 SGHDN, CDR2 FVKESK. V was shortened by 2 bases and J by 4 bases, with 8 bases between the two germline ends. This CDR3 has 13 amino acids. In nucleotides, the CDR3 is TGTGCCAGCAGCCAAAACCGGGGAGAGACCCAGTACTTC. It is translated as CASSQNRGETQYF.

The chain is built from TRBV18 and TRBJ2-3; D unclear. The germline V gene has CDR1 KGHSH and CDR2 LQKENI. CDR3 length: 13 amino acids. With 3 bases removed from V and 1 base from J, the gap between germline ends came to 5 bases. The CDR3 protein is CASSPRGTDTQYF. CDR3 DNA sequence: TGTGCCAGCTCACCCCGAGGCACAGATACGCAGTATTTT.

The chain is built from TRBV6-5 and TRBJ2-1; 11 bases agree with TRBD2. Per the germline V gene, CDR1 is MNHEY and CDR2 is SVGAGI. V trimming: 6 bases; J trimming: 4 bases; junction bases outside the gene matches: 5. The CDR3 length is 15 residues. The CDR3 sequence is CASSLRLAGYNEQFF. CDR3 DNA: TGTGCCAGCAGCCTAAGACTAGCGGGGTACAATGAGCAGTTCTTC.

The rearrangement joins TRBV19 to TRBJ1-1; 7 bases align to TRBD1. There are 17 residues in the CDR3. Germline V CDR1 and CDR2: LNHDA, SQIVND (reference sequence). Losses at the gene ends were 1 base for V and 0 bases for J; bases not matched to a gene: 8. The CDR3 sequence: CASSIGTGRGVNTEAFF. The CDR3 DNA follows: TGTGCCAGTAGTATAGGGACAGGTCGAGGGGTGAACACTGAAGCTTTCTTT. The whole variable domain, filled in from reference TRBV19 and TRBJ1-1, reads DGGITQSPKYLFRKEGQNVTLSCEQNLNHDAMYWYRQDPGQGLRLIYYSQIVNDFQKGDIAEGYSVSREKKESFPLTVTSAQKNPTAFYLCASSIGTGRGVNTEAFFGQGTRLTVV.

This clone was picked up one time. The chain links TRBV6-5 to TRBJ2-5, with 11 nucleotides matching TRBD2. J lost 5 bases, V lost 2 bases, and 4 bases had no gene match. CDR3 length: 15 amino acids. From germline, CDR1 is MNHEY and CDR2 SVGAGI. The CDR3 sequence: CASSYLAGGRETQYF. The CDR3 DNA follows: TGTGCCAGCAGTTACCTAGCGGGAGGACGGGAGACCCAGTACTTC.

This clone was picked up a small number of times. The chain recombines TRBV5-1 with TRBJ2-7, with TRBD2 matching over 7 bases. The CDR3 is made up of 15 amino acids. Trimming at V came to 3 bases and at J to 6 bases, leaving 12 bases not matched to a gene. CDR1 is SGHRS, CDR2 YFSETQ, per germline. CDR3: CASSSSTSVSREQYF. In DNA, the CDR3 is TGCGCCAGCAGCTCGTCAACTAGCGTCTCACGCGAGCAGTACTTC.

The V and J genes are TRBV7-2 and TRBJ2-1; 10 bases map to TRBD2. V lost 5 bases, J lost 5 bases, and 18 bases stayed unmatched. The germline gives CDR1 SGHTA, CDR2 FQGNSA. The CDR3 has 19 amino acids. CDR3: CASSPNSASWSGRDNEQFF. The CDR3 nucleotides are TGTGCCAGCAGCCCAAACTCGGCTTCCTGGAGCGGGAGGGACAATGAGCAGTTCTTC.

This rearrangement joins TRBV28 to TRBJ1-6; a possible D gene is TRBD1 (6 bases). This CDR3 contains 15 residues. With 4 bases removed from V and 11 bases from J, the gap between germline ends came to 18 bases. Per the germline V gene, CDR1 is MDHEN and CDR2 is SYDVKM. CDR3: CASSSQQGTSPPLHF. The CDR3 region has the DNA TGTGCCAGCAGTTCCCAACAGGGAACCTCACCACCCCTCCACTTT.

The chain carries TRBV5-1 and TRBJ2-5; TRBD2 might be the D (5 bases). The germline V gene encodes CDR1 SGHRS and CDR2 YFSETQ. The CDR3 spans 14 residues. Trimming stripped 4 bases from V and 0 bases from J, with 10 bases between. CDR3 coding DNA: TGCGCCAGCAGCCCAAAGCGGTACCAAGAGACCCAGTACTTC. Amino acid sequence: CASSPKRYQETQYF.

The chain employs TRBV18 and TRBJ1-6, with TRBD1 identical over 7 bases. V lost 6 bases, J lost 5 bases, and 7 bases stayed unmatched. Germline CDR1 KGHSH, CDR2 LQKENI. The CDR3 length is 15 residues. CDR3 DNA sequence: TGTGCCAGCTCGTCGGGACAGTTCAATAATTCACCCCTCCACTTT. This encodes CASSSGQFNNSPLHF.

The rearrangement uses TRBV7-6 and TRBJ2-1, with 7 bases identical to TRBD2. There are 15 residues in the CDR3. Germline assignment: CDR1 SGHVS and CDR2 FNYEAQ. Losses at the gene ends were 5 bases for V and 9 bases for J; bases not matched to a gene: 13. CDR3 protein: CASSPNGEGRGEQFF. The CDR3 DNA reads TGTGCCAGCAGCCCCAATGGGGAGGGTAGAGGTGAGCAGTTCTTC.